The present entry profiles one TCR beta chain with its context. A much larger clone differs from this one at a single base, so this may be a read error. Each of the donors had roughly 9.1 milliliters of peripheral blood drawn into EDTA-treated Vacutainer tubes. This entry comes from a study of blood T cells in healthy people across ages. Germline V gene sequence: CDR1 SGHRS, CDR2 YFSETQ. Unmatched junction bases numbered 7, after V lost 3 bases and J lost 6 bases. The CDR3 loop spans 14 amino acids. The authors ran a second PCR of 7 to 11 cycles using a sample-barcoded 5' primer and a J-beta primer mix. Every individual sample yielded 2.5 million or more paired-end reads (each containing CDR3). In TCRdb, the 5' RACE reads were re-called with MiXCR into one record per CDR3 protein. The repertoire has hundreds of thousands of distinct CDR3 sequences, 52% of them found once; the top ten carry approximately 13%.

Material for sequencing was blood. This TCR derives from a woman older than 75 in good health. This chain links TRBV5-1 with TRBJ1-2, with TRBD1 matching 8 bases. CDR3 DNA: TGCGCCAGCAGCTCAGGGGGCGTTTACGATGGCTACACCTTC. Translating gives CASSSGGVYDGYTF.